Below are 21 T cell receptor beta chains sequenced from a single sample in a study of T cells in Graves' hyperthyroidism and ophthalmopathy. Regions amplified from RNA transcripts were the TCR beta CDR3 regions. RT-PCR in the first round (using the HTBI primer set) targeted the TCR CDR3. TCRdb re-called the multiplex PCR reads with MiXCR, one entry per CDR3 protein. The sample includes about 690,000 distinct CDR3 sequences, 15% to 20% seen only once; the top ten take about a sixth. Sample: blood. These receptors were taken from a man between 45 and 60 years old with Graves' hyperthyroidism.

Of note for this clonotype: A much bigger clone sits one base away, suggesting this may be a read error. The V and J genes are TRBV12-3 or TRBV12-4 and TRBJ2-1, with D perhaps matching TRBD1 (6 bases). There are 15 residues in the CDR3. CDR3 DNA sequence: TGTGCCAACAGTTTAAAAGGGGGTCCTAAGGGTGAGCAGTTCTTC. Residues: CANSLKGGPKGEQFF.

V usage is TRBV4-2 and J usage is TRBJ2-5, with 7 nucleotides matching TRBD1. The CDR3 extends over 14 amino acids. Germline V gene data show CDR1 as LGHNA and CDR2 as YNFKEQ. The V segment lost 3 bases and the J segment 3 bases; nucleotides outside the gene matches: 4. The DNA for the CDR3 is TGTGCCAGCAGCCAGAGGACAGGTGAAGAGACCCAGTACTTC. Translating gives CASSQRTGEETQYF.

The V gene is TRBV2, the J gene TRBJ1-6, with 8 positions matching TRBD1. CDR3 length: 15 residues. Losses at the gene ends were 4 bases for V and 10 bases for J; bases not matched to a gene: 9. Germline CDR1 and CDR2: SNHLY and FYNNEI. The CDR3 is CASSGSGSGGSPLHF. For the CDR3, the DNA is TGTGCCAGCAGTGGGTCAGGGTCAGGGGGCTCACCCCTCCACTTT.

This clonotype was detected only a few times. J is TRBJ1-5 and V is TRBV19, with D hard to call. Deletions cut 5 bases from V and 5 bases from J, with 16 bases between. The CDR3 has 15 amino acids. The germline gives CDR1 LNHDA, CDR2 SQIVND (reference sequence). This chain's CDR3 is CASSPRALAHQPQHF. The CDR3 DNA reads TGTGCCAGTAGTCCCCGGGCCCTAGCCCATCAGCCCCAGCATTTT.

With regard to this clonotype: A much larger clone differs by one base, so this may be a read error. The V call is TRBV27, the J call TRBJ2-1; maybe TRBD2 (6 bases). The V end was cut by 5 bases, the J end by 3 bases, with 17 bases between. The CDR3 length is 16 residues. Germline V gene sequence: CDR1 MNHEY, CDR2 SMNVEV (reference sequence). The CDR3 loop is CASSTRNWTIYNEQFF. The CDR3, as DNA: TGTGCCAGCAGTACCCGGAACTGGACTATCTACAATGAGCAGTTCTTC.

This clonotype was counted between two and nine times. The rearrangement links TRBV15 to TRBJ2-7, with D possibly TRBD2 on 5 matching bases. The CDR3 length is 15 residues. The germline V gene encodes CDR1 LNHNV and CDR2 YYDKDF (reference sequence). V was shortened by 5 bases and J by 2 bases, with 16 bases between the two germline ends. CDR3 in DNA: TGTGCCACCAGCGGACCCCCCGCGGGCACCTACGAGCAGTACTTC. It specifies CATSGPPAGTYEQYF.

This clonotype was counted many times. The chain is built from TRBV28 and TRBJ2-3, with D possibly matching TRBD2 (5 bases). Germline CDR1 and CDR2: MDHEN and SYDVKM. V shed 2 bases and J shed 0 bases, with 9 bases lying between them. The CDR3 length is 15 residues. The CDR3 region is CASSLLRTSTDTQYF. CDR3 DNA sequence: TGTGCCAGCAGTTTACTGCGGACTAGCACAGATACGCAGTATTTT. The variable domain in full, completed from reference TRBV28 and TRBJ2-3, reads DVKVTQSSRYLVKRTGEKVFLECVQDMDHENMFWYRQDPGLGLRLIYFSYDVKMKEKGDIPEGYSVSREKKERFSLILESASTNQTSMYLCASSLLRTSTDTQYFGPGTRLTVL.

The table lists this clonotype with many counts. CDR3 coding DNA: TGCGCCAGCAGCTTGGAAGGGGTGAACACTGAAGCTTTCTTT. Translating it yields CASSLEGVNTEAFF. The chain uses TRBV5-1 and TRBJ1-1; possibly TRBD1 for D (5 bases). V was shortened by 0 bases and J by 0 bases, with 6 bases between the two germline ends. CDR3 length: 14 residues. Germline loops: CDR1 SGHRS, CDR2 YFSETQ.

This clonotype appeared many times. This chain joins TRBV9 and TRBJ2-1, with a possible D match to TRBD2 (5 bases). Trimming took off 1 base at V and 2 bases at J, with 13 bases between the two ends. The CDR3 runs 16 residues. The V gene's germline CDR1 is SGDLS and CDR2 YYNGEE. Here the CDR3 DNA reads TGTGCCAGCAGCGTACTCCCGAGCGGAGCCTACAATGAGCAGTTCTTC. Amino acids: CASSVLPSGAYNEQFF. Variable domain in full (rest from reference TRBV9 and TRBJ2-1): DSGVTQTPKHLITATGQRVTLRCSPRSGDLSVYWYQQSLDQGLQFLIQYYNGEERAKGNILERFSAQQFPDLHSELNLSSLELGDSALYFCASSVLPSGAYNEQFFGPGTRLTVL.

In DNA, the CDR3 is TGTGCCAGCAGCACAATGGCGCGGGAGGGCTTCGAGCAGTACTTC. Translating gives CASSTMAREGFEQYF. This chain uses TRBV7-2 with TRBJ2-7; TRBD2 aligns across 9 bases. Germline V lookup: CDR1 SGHTA, CDR2 FQGNSA. This CDR3 has 15 amino acids. J lost 6 bases, V lost 5 bases, and 11 bases had no gene match.

The sample holds a few counts of this clonotype. The V gene is TRBV28, the J gene TRBJ2-3, with D perhaps matching TRBD2 (5 bases). The V and J ends lost 1 base and 0 bases respectively, with 11 bases between them. Germline CDR1 is MDHEN and CDR2 is SYDVKM. The CDR3 covers 16 residues. CDR3 DNA sequence: TGTGCCAGCAGTTTATCAGGACTGGGTAGCACAGATACGCAGTATTTT. This encodes CASSLSGLGSTDTQYF.

The sample holds a few counts of this clonotype. The rearrangement joins TRBV6-1 to TRBJ1-1; weak D call: TRBD1 (5 bases). Between the trimmed V and J ends, which lost 5 bases and 9 bases, there was a span of 13 bases. In germline, CDR1 is MNHNS, CDR2 SASEGT. The CDR3 spans 12 residues. CDR3 sequence (DNA): TGTGCCAGCAGTTCCGCTGACAGAAAAGCTTTCTTT. It encodes CASSSADRKAFF.

The table lists this clonotype with a few counts. The rearrangement joins TRBV9 to TRBJ2-1; TRBD2 matches 8 bases. Looked up from germline, CDR1 is SGDLS and CDR2 is YYNGEE. The CDR3 consists of 14 residues. The ends lost 4 bases at V and 9 bases at J; junction bases unmatched: 9. In DNA, the CDR3 is TGTGCCAGCAGCTTCGGGGGGGTGGGGGGTGAGCAGTTCTTC. Translation gives CASSFGGVGGEQFF.

This clonotype was counted many times. The rearrangement links TRBV11-2 to TRBJ2-7; possibly TRBD1 for D (5 bases). Germline-derived CDR1 and CDR2 are SGHAT and FQNNGV. The germline V and J ends were trimmed by 1 base and 4 bases, with 17 bases remaining between them. The CDR3 consists of 16 residues. DNA for the CDR3: TGTGCCAGCAGCTTAGTAGTTCCAGGGAATATTTACGAGCAGTACTTC. Its protein product is CASSLVVPGNIYEQYF.

The chain joins TRBV7-9 to TRBJ2-7; 8 nucleotides line up with TRBD1. From germline, CDR1 is SEHNR and CDR2 FQNEAQ (reference sequence). V was clipped by 3 bases and J by 6 bases; unmatched bases: 4. The CDR3 is made up of 13 amino acids. CDR3 protein: CASSLTGATEQYF. The CDR3 nucleotides are TGTGCCAGCAGCTTGACAGGGGCCACCGAGCAGTACTTC.

V and J are TRBV5-1 and TRBJ1-2; 10 bases are a match to TRBD1. Germline V gene lookup returns CDR1 SGHRS and CDR2 YFSETQ. With V trimmed by 1 base and J by 2 bases, 8 bases remained unmatched. The CDR3 loop spans 17 amino acids. This CDR3 reads CASSLTQAGQGNYGYTF. The CDR3 nucleotides are TGCGCCAGCAGCTTGACACAAGCGGGACAGGGGAACTATGGCTACACCTTC.

This clonotype has at least ten counts. The rearrangement joins TRBV6-5 to TRBJ2-7; TRBD2 matches at 11 bases. After removal of 2 bases from V and 7 bases from J, the junction contained 7 bases not matched to a gene. CDR1 is MNHEY and CDR2 is SVGAGI in the germline V gene. This CDR3 spans 15 amino acids. CDR3 nucleotides: TGTGCCAGCAGTTACCTACTAGCGGGAGTGAAAGAGCAGTACTTC. Protein product: CASSYLLAGVKEQYF.

The genes are TRBV19 and TRBJ2-1; 7 nucleotides match TRBD1. CDR1 LNHDA and CDR2 SQIVND come from the germline V gene (reference sequence). V gave up 5 bases and J gave up 7 bases; unmatched junction bases: 11. The CDR3 has 15 amino acids. The CDR3 is CASSATAAGGNEQFF. The CDR3 DNA reads as TGTGCCAGTAGTGCGACAGCCGCAGGGGGAAATGAGCAGTTCTTC.

The genes are TRBV6-1 and TRBJ2-5; D is unclear. CDR3 size: 11 residues. Germline lookup yields CDR1 MNHNS and CDR2 SASEGT. Trimming stripped 3 bases from V and 5 bases from J, with 4 bases between. DNA for the CDR3: TGTGCCAGCAGTGACACGGAGACCCAGTACTTC. It translates to CASSDTETQYF.

This clonotype was seen a few times. The V and J genes are TRBV4-2 and TRBJ2-3; D uncertain. V was pared by 3 bases and J by 1 base, with 5 bases between. This CDR3 is built from 13 residues. Germline CDR1 is LGHNA and CDR2 is YNFKEQ. This CDR3 is CASSHLGTDTQYF. The CDR3 DNA reads as TGTGCCAGCAGCCACCTCGGCACAGATACGCAGTATTTT.

Note on this clonotype: The germline gene is not matched at one end of the junction; a read error may be the cause. This rearrangement joins TRBV27 to TRBJ2-3; D ambiguous. Germline values: CDR1 MNHEY, CDR2 SMNVEV (reference sequence). The CDR3 contains 15 residues. CDR3 residues: CASSQERGYTDTQYF. CDR3 DNA sequence: TGCGCCAGCAGCCAAGAGAGAGGTTACACAGATACGCAGTATTTT.